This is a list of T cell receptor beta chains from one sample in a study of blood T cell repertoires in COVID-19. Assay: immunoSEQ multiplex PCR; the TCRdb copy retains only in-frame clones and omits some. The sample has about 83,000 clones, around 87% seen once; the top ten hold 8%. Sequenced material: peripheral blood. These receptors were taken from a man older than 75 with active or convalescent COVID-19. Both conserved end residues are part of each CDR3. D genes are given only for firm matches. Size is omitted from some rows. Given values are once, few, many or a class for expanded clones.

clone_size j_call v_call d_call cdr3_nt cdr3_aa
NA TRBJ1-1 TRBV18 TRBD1 TGTGCCAGCTCCCTAGACAGGGTACTGAACACTGAAGCTTTCTTT CASSLDRVLNTEAFF
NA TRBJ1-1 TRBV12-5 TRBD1 TGTGCTAGTGGGATTCGGGGGACAGTGAACACTGAAGCTTTCTTT CASGIRGTVNTEAFF
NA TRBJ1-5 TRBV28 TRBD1 TGTGCCAGCAGCAACGACAGGGGGCGCTTTGGTCAGCCCCAGCATTTT CASSNDRGRFGQPQHF
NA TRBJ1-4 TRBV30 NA TGTGCCTGGAGTGTCGGTGAAAAACTGTTTTTT CAWSVGEKLFF
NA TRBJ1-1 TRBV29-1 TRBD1 TGCAGCGTTGGGGACAGGGTGAACACTGAAGCTTTCTTT CSVGDRVNTEAFF
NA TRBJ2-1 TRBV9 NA TGTGCCAGCAGCCCGCGGGGTAGCTCCTACAATGAGCAGTTCTTC CASSPRGSSYNEQFF
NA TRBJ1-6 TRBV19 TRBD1 TGTGCCAGTAGTATGACAGGGGCCCAAGCGGGATCTAATTCACCCCTCCACTTT CASSMTGAQAGSNSPLHF
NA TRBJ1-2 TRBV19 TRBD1 TGTGCCAGTAGTATGGGACAGCAGGCTAACTATGGCTACACCTTC CASSMGQQANYGYTF
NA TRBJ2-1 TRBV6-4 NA TGTGCCAGCAGTGCACCAGGGTACAATGAGCAGTTCTTC CASSAPGYNEQFF
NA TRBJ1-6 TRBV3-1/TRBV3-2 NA TGTGCCAGCAGCCCCAATCCCGGTTCACCCCTCCACTTT CASSPNPGSPLHF
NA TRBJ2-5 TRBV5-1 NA TGCGCCAGCAGCCCCCTCCAGGGGTTTGGGGAGACCCAGTACTTC CASSPLQGFGETQYF
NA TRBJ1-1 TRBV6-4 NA TGTGCCAGCAGCCTAGAAGAAAACACTGAAGCTTTCTTT CASSLEENTEAFF
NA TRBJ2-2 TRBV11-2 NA TGTGCCAGCAGCCCCCAGGATTACAACACCGGGGAGCTGTTTTTT CASSPQDYNTGELFF
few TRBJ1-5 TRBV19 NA TGTGCCAGTAGTATCCTGAATCAGCCCCAGCATTTT CASSILNQPQHF
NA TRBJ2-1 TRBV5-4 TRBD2 TGTGCCAGCAGCACCGGGACTAGCGGAGTAAATGAGCAGTTCTTC CASSTGTSGVNEQFF
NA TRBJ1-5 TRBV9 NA TGTGCCAGCGCGGAGGGAGGGCATAGCAATCAGCCCCAGCATTTT CASAEGGHSNQPQHF
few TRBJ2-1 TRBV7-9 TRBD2 TGTGCCAGCAGCTTAGGACGGAGTTCGGGGGGCAATGAGCAGTTCTTC CASSLGRSSGGNEQFF
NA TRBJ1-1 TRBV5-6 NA TGTGCCAGCAGCAGTAGGGCGACAGGTAGAATGAACACTGAAGCTTTCTTT CASSSRATGRMNTEAFF
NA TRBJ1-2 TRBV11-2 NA TGTGCCAGCAGTTCGGGGGACAACTATGGCTACACCTTC CASSSGDNYGYTF
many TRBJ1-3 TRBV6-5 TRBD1 TGTGCCAGCAAAGACAGGGAAGGTGGAAACACCATATATTTT CASKDREGGNTIYF
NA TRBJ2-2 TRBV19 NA TGTGCCAGTAGTATGCAGATTACCGGGGAGCTGTTTTTT CASSMQITGELFF
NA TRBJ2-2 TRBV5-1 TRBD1 TGCGCCAGCAGCTCATGGAGGGGTACAGGGGGCAGCACCGGGGAGCTGTTTTTT CASSSWRGTGGSTGELFF
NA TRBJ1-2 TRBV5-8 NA TGTGCCAGCAGCCCCCGGGGGACGGTGCTGGGCACCTTC CASSPRGTVLGTF
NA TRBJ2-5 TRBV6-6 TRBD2 TGTGCCAGCAGTTACTCGGGACTAGCGGGAGAGACCCAGTACTTC CASSYSGLAGETQYF
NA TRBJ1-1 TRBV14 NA TGTGCCAGCAGCCCACACATGAACACTGAAGCTTTCTTT CASSPHMNTEAFF
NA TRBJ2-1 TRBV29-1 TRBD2 TGCAGCATAAGACTAGCTACAACCCCTATGAATGAGCAGTTCTTC CSIRLATTPMNEQFF
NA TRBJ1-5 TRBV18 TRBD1 TGTGCCAGCTCACCAGACAGGGGCAATCAGCCCCAGCATTTT CASSPDRGNQPQHF
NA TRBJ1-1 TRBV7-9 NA TGTGCCAGCAGGTCCCGGACAGAGCTTGAAGCTTTCTTT CASRSRTELEAFF
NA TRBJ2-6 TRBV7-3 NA TGTGCCAGCACTTGGGGCAGCACCTCTGGGGCCAACGTCCTGACTTTC CASTWGSTSGANVLTF
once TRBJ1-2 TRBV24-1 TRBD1 TGTGCCACCAGTGCACCGGGACAGGGGGCGGCTGGCTACACCTTC CATSAPGQGAAGYTF
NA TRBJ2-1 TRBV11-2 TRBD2 TGTGCCAGCAGCTTAGGGGGCGGGAGCGGTTACAATGAGCAGTTCTTC CASSLGGGSGYNEQFF
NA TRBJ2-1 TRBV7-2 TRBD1 TGTGCCAGCAGCTTGACAGGGTACAATGAGCAGTTCTTC CASSLTGYNEQFF
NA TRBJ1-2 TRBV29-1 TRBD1 TGCAGCGACCGAGAGACAGGGAGTTTAGGCTACACCTTC CSDRETGSLGYTF
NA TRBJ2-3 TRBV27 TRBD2 TGTGCCAGCAGTTTATCGGGGGCGGGGGGCCAGAATACGCAGTATTTT CASSLSGAGGQNTQYF
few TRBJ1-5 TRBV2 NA TGTGCCAGCAGTGAAGCTGCGGGGGGTCAGCCCCAGCATTTT CASSEAAGGQPQHF
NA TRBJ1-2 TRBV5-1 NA TGCGCCAGCAACCTGGGGCAAGGCTATGGCTACACCTTC CASNLGQGYGYTF
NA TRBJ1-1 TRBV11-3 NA TGTGCCAGCAGCCCCCAAGTCCGAGATACTGAAGCTTTCTTT CASSPQVRDTEAFF
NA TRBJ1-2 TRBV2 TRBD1 TGTGCCAGCAGTGAAGCGCTAGGGGGCGCAGGCTATGGCTACACCTTC CASSEALGGAGYGYTF
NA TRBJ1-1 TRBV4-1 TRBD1 TGCGCCAGCAGCCAAGGTGGTTGGGACAGGGTTAACACTGAAGCTTTCTTT CASSQGGWDRVNTEAFF
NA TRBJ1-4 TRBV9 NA TGTGCCAGCGGCGGGGAGGTTGCCGAAAAACTGTTTTTT CASGGEVAEKLFF
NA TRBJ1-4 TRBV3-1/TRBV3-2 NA TGTGCCAGCAGCCAGACTGACAGCGACCGGAGAAAACTGTTTTTT CASSQTDSDRRKLFF
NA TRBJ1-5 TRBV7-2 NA TGTGCCAGCAGCCGGAGCAATCAGCCCCAGCATTTT CASSRSNQPQHF
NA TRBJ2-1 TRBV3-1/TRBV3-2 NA TGTGCCAGCAGCCGACTACAGGGTGAGCAGTTCTTC CASSRLQGEQFF
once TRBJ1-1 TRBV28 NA TGTGCCAGCAGTCCCCCGGTGAACACTGAAGCTTTCTTT CASSPPVNTEAFF
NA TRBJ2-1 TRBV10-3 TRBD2 TGTGCCACAAACTTGGGAAGCGGGGGGGGGAGCTCCTACAATGAGCAGTTCTTC CATNLGSGGGSSYNEQFF